This TCR beta chain derives from a study of sequential checkpoint blockade in melanoma. At the level of the study: Randomization was 1:1 between first-line nivolumab→ipilimumab and ipilimumab→nivolumab.

Germline V gene data show CDR1 as LGHNA and CDR2 as YSLEER. The CDR3 has 20 amino acids. V trimming: 0 bases; J trimming: 6 bases; junction bases outside the gene matches: 16. Sequencing was performed with immunoSEQ multiplex PCR; in TCRdb, only in-frame clones are kept and a portion is missing. The sample includes roughly 9,800 clones, over 75% of them seen just once. The treatment denotes: randomized to nivolumab then ipilimumab (arm A) or the reverse (arm B). This chain uses TRBV4-3 with TRBJ1-5; 11 bases are shared with TRBD1. The TCR sequence derives from a human donor with melanoma. The source material was CD8+ T cells sorted from blood (inferred from file names), sampled from a patient given nivolumab and ipilimumab in sequence. The CDR3 loop is CASSQEFFTGQGVVSQPQHF. The CDR3 bases are TGCGCCAGCAGCCAAGAGTTCTTCACGGGACAGGGGGTAGTAAGTCAGCCCCAGCATTTT.